This note documents a single T cell receptor (beta chain) sequence. Those who participated ranged in age from roughly 18 to 90 years and resided in under 25 US areas. Participants' reported clinical history set cohort assignment. Two negative PCRs, clearance, or symptom resolution had been documented for recovered Cohort 3 donors. This entry is derived from a study of blood T cell repertoires in COVID-19. The table came from immunoSEQ multiplex PCR; TCRdb's copy has only in-frame clones and leaves some out. The sample has about 280,000 clones; approximately 86% are singletons. Between the trimmed V and J ends, which lost 6 bases and 1 base, there was a span of 13 bases. This CDR3 has 15 amino acids. Per germline, CDR1 LNHDA and CDR2 SQIVND (reference sequence).

The source is a woman in her thirties who had recovered from COVID-19. The rearrangement links TRBV19 to TRBJ2-1; perhaps TRBD2 as D (7 bases). The sample was PBMCs or T cells enriched from blood (not recorded which). Written as DNA, the CDR3 is TGTGCCAGTAGCGGGGGGCTGCTTTCCTACAATGAGCAGTTCTTC. Translated, it gives CASSGGLLSYNEQFF.